This T cell receptor beta chain was profiled in a study of regulatory T cells in long-lasting Graves disease. Both iRepertoire HTBI primers and Arm-PCR of CDR3 regions were used to build the TCR beta libraries. Each CDR3 protein is one row after TCRdb ran MiXCR on the multiplex PCR reads. The sample lists about 470,000 distinct CDR3 sequences, about 15% occurring once. Time point given: newly diagnosed GD, antithyroid drugs for less than 3 months. Making the TCR library involved RNA that had been extracted from PBMCs. This clonotype appeared a few times. A much larger clone differs from this one at a single base, so this may be a read error. Germline V CDR1 and CDR2: MNHEY, SMNVEV (reference sequence). The length of the CDR3 is 13 residues. This sample was also put to use in a study of T cells in Graves' hyperthyroidism and ophthalmopathy.

The receptor's source is a woman in her 30s with Graves disease. The chain joins TRBV27 to TRBJ1-1, with 7 bases that match TRBD1. The sequencing here drew on peripheral blood mononuclear cells (PBMCs), taken at new diagnosis, from a patient treated with antithyroid drugs. The CDR3 loop reads CASSYRQGTEAVF. The DNA of the CDR3 is TGTGCCAGCAGTTATAGACAGGGCACTGAAGCTGTCTTT.